Listed below are T cell receptor beta chains from one sample, sequenced in a study of Graves' ophthalmopathy and Graves' hyperthyroidism. TCRdb analysed the multiplex PCR reads with MiXCR anew, one entry per CDR3 protein. The table has hundreds of thousands of distinct CDR3 sequences, about two fifths seen once. Sequencing was performed on peripheral blood. All receptors come from an adult man with Graves' ophthalmopathy. Each CDR3 is given with its conserved first and last residue. Fields, in order: V gene, J gene, CDR3 protein.

>TRBV29-1|TRBJ2-7
CSLVAGGHYEQYF
>TRBV2|TRBJ1-2
CASSERFGGTQYGYTF
>TRBV5-4|TRBJ2-2
CASSQAGLADANTGELFF
>TRBV12-3/TRBV12-4|TRBJ2-7
CASSPDRVHEQYF
>TRBV5-8|TRBJ1-4
CASSLAYGTNVEKLFF
>TRBV6-2/TRBV6-3|TRBJ2-2
CASSEESANTGELFF
>TRBV7-2|TRBJ1-2
CASSRLAGGYTF
>TRBV6-5|TRBJ1-1
CASSYGQHLNTEAFF
>TRBV12-3/TRBV12-4|TRBJ1-5
CASSLRGGSQPQHF
>TRBV10-3|TRBJ1-2
CAISENPGGGYSYTF
>TRBV9|TRBJ2-7
CASSAGLANSYEQYF
>TRBV6-5|TRBJ1-2
CASSEGGGGLGYTF
>TRBV25-1|TRBJ2-2
CASSTAGAGGRTGELFF
>TRBV29-1|TRBJ1-3
CSVGRAGEQQSRNTIYF
>TRBV29-1|TRBJ2-5
CSSPIAGRQETQYF
>TRBV6-5|TRBJ1-3
CASSYSTGISGNTIYF
>TRBV2|TRBJ2-7
CASSGTVSYEQYF
>TRBV5-1|TRBJ2-7
CASSVATAYEQYF
>TRBV29-1|TRBJ1-1
CSSPGGAEAFF
>TRBV15|TRBJ1-6
CATSEGAINQPLHF
>TRBV2|TRBJ1-6
CASSGGTRDNSPLHF
>TRBV12-3/TRBV12-4|TRBJ2-7
CASSGSYRSGEQYF
>TRBV10-3|TRBJ1-4
CAISESKMVF
>TRBV4-1|TRBJ2-7
CASSQGALTTRGYEQYF
>TRBV15|TRBJ1-6
CATSRVGRTTPGSPLHF
>TRBV5-1|TRBJ1-2
CASSMTGSYGYTF
>TRBV2|TRBJ1-6
CASSETPRDSPLHF
>TRBV19|TRBJ2-7
CASRGFGPSYEQYF
>TRBV19|TRBJ1-5
CASSLKGQMFGPQHF
>TRBV7-9|TRBJ2-7
CASSPPASEQYF
>TRBV5-1|TRBJ1-2
CASSLEGRANYGYTF
>TRBV2|TRBJ2-7
CASSPRLAGRDEQYF
>TRBV11-3|TRBJ2-5
CASSLDLSPIQETQYF
>TRBV7-9|TRBJ1-3
CASSSPPGQGTSGNTIYF
>TRBV15|TRBJ2-4
CATSRTKMDIQYF
>TRBV6-1|TRBJ1-5
CASRAGWGSYSNQPQHF
>TRBV13|TRBJ2-7
CASSFTGFYEQYF